This T cell receptor beta chain was sequenced for a study of cytomegalovirus exposure and HLA in healthy donors. As to this clone: Its matching antigen is unknown.

Researchers ran the PCR with 60 Vbeta and 13 Jbeta primers. The method was immunoSEQ multiplex PCR; TCRdb's version includes in-frame clones alone and lacks a portion of them. The repertoire holds 180,000 or so clones, with about 72% as singletons. There are 12 residues in the CDR3. The germline gives CDR1 MGHDK, CDR2 SYGVNS. V was trimmed by 8 bases and J by 0 bases, leaving 5 bases between them. Findings and limits, study-wide: Donor immune exposure was known only as CMV serostatus. Later on, an analysis found that several of the most significant clusters appeared to be linked to common viral pathogens, which included parvovirus B19. Most subjects' HLA-A and HLA-B alleles were reportedly predicted from TCR beta sequences.

V is TRBV25-1 and J is TRBJ1-3; no firm D call. This sequence originates from a human donor in good health. The sample consisted of PBMCs. CDR3 coding DNA: TGTGCCAGCGAGAGCTCTGGAAACACCATATATTTT. This encodes CASESSGNTIYF.